This T cell receptor (beta chain) was sequenced for a study of blood T cells in healthy people across ages (dated by TCRdb to the mid-2010s). A note on the overall study: In model experiments, roughly one uniquely barcoded TCR beta cDNA molecule per two T cells was captured by template switching. Age-related changes in TCR beta repertoire diversity were measured in the study by deep sequencing normalized with unique cDNA molecular identifiers. The study analyzed two additional independent replicas of 1 million unique cDNA reads from the same blood draw for two donors, one aged 18 to 29 and one aged 80 or older. Donors of different ages were randomly distributed across sequencing lanes to avoid experimental bias. The donors were divided into four age groups: young (average around 15 years), middle-aged (about 40), aged (about 56) and long-lived (about 90). Overall results and qualifications from the work: Compared with the aged group, the long-lived group had more naive CD4+ T cells, fewer expanded clones and increased TCR diversity, a pattern suggesting age selection. The CMV infection status of donors was not known, potentially confounding age-related changes in expanded clonotypes. Observed TCR beta diversity per million T cells fell roughly linearly with age, and a significant reduction was already apparent by age around 44. The percentage of naive T cells measured by flow cytometry correlated strongly with observed TCR beta diversity. Estimates of total diversity based on one million sequenced T cells were regarded as lower bounds and as underestimates. Bulk unsorted PBMC profiling prevented conclusive comparison of naive and antigen-experienced compartments.

Libraries were prepared through 5' RACE. Sequencing instrument: Illumina HiSeq 2500. The second PCR ran for about 6 to 12 cycles and used a J-beta primer mix along with a sample-barcoded 5' primer. Each TCR beta cDNA molecule received a unique molecular identifier from a template-switch 5' adaptor carrying 12 random nucleotides. Each sample yielded at least 2.5 million CDR3-containing paired-end reads. All of the RNA was converted into first-strand cDNA using the Mint cDNA synthesis kit, with a TRBC-specific oligonucleotide serving as the primer. Following uracil-DNA glycosylase treatment, all cDNA underwent a first 18-cycle PCR with the universal primers M1SS and BC2_uni_R. Turning to the authors' computational methods: Normalization of each sample was performed by random selection of 1 million high-quality reads, each carrying a distinct molecular identifier. Reads with shared molecular identifiers were discarded instead of being binned into consensus sequences. MiTCR, set to a Q25 quality threshold and the strictest error-elimination algorithm, was used for CDR3 identification, clonotype clustering and error correction. A nonparametric unseen species model with Euler transformation was used to estimate lower-bound total TCR beta diversity. TCRdb itself trimmed the public reads at Q25 with fastp, ran MiXCR and retained productive beta chains. When rows share a CDR3 protein, they turn into one entry using the most common DNA and genes. The V and J calls here are based on TCRdb, not the publication. The sample contains approximately 690,000 distinct CDR3 sequences, 45% to 65% of them found a single time. The top ten clones comprise approximately 37% of the sample.

The roughly 42 donors, aged about 6 to 95 years, were systemically healthy Caucasian individuals from Russia. Each donor gave about 9.8 milliliters of peripheral blood, drawn into EDTA-treated Vacutainer tubes. Ficoll-Paque density-gradient centrifugation was used to isolate PBMCs, with at least 7 million obtained per sample. Trizol reagent was used to extract total RNA from PBMCs, with at least 6 micrograms per sample. Naive CD45RAhigh/CD27high T cell percentages were measured by flow cytometry on a PBMC aliquot from every donor. Germline trimming amounts to 4 bases on V and 2 bases on J, with 9 as the count of junction bases outside the gene matches. The CDR3, cysteine through phenylalanine, is 17 amino acids long. Only the CDR3 region is kept as DNA, spanning 51 bases read in frame from base 1. The germline V gene sets CDR1 to SGHRS and CDR2 to YFSETQ. This clonotype has just a few counts. Its antigen specificity is not known. No base quality values were provided; no much bigger clone lies one nucleotide off.

The chain is assembled from TRBV5-1 and TRBJ2-7, and TRBD2 aligns with 13 junction nucleotides. The sequencing input was blood. The TCR originated in a man between 60 and 75 years old in good health. CDR3 reads: CASSPSTSGGITYEQYF. The DNA sequence is as follows: TGCGCCAGCAGCCCATCGACTAGCGGGGGGATAACCTACGAGCAGTACTTC.